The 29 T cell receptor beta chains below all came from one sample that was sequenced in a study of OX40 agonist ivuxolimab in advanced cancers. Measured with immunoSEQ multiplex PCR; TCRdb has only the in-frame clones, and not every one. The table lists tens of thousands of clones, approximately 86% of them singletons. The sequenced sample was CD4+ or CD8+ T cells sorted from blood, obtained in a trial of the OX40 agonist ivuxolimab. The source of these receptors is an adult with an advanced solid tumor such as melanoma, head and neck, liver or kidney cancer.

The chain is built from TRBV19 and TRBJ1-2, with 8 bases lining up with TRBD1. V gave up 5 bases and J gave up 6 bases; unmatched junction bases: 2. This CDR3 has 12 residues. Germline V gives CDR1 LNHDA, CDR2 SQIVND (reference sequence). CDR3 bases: TGTGCCAGTAGTCTGACAGGGGATGGCTACACCTTC. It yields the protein CASSLTGDGYTF. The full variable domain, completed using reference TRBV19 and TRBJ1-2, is DGGITQSPKYLFRKEGQNVTLSCEQNLNHDAMYWYRQDPGQGLRLIYYSQIVNDFQKGDIAEGYSVSREKKESFPLTVTSAQKNPTAFYLCASSLTGDGYTFGSGTRLTVV.

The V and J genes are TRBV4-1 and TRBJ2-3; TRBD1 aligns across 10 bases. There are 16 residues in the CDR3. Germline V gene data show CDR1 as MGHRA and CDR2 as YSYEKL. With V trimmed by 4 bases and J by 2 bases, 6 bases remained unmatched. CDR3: CASSLRTGGNTDTQYF. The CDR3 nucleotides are TGCGCCAGCAGCCTCCGGACAGGGGGGAACACAGATACGCAGTATTTT.

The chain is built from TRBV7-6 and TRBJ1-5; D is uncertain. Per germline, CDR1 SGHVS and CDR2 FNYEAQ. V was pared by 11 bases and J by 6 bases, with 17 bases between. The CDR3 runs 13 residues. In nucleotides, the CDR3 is TGTGCCGTTGGGAGGAGGGCAGGTCAGCCCCAGCATTTT. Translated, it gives CAVGRRAGQPQHF.

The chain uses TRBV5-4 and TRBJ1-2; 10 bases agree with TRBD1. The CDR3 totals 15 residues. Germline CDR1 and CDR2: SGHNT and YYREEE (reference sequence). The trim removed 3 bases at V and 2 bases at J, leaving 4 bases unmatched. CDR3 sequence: CASSSDRGLNYGYTF. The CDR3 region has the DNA TGTGCCAGCAGCTCCGACAGGGGGCTCAACTATGGCTACACCTTC.

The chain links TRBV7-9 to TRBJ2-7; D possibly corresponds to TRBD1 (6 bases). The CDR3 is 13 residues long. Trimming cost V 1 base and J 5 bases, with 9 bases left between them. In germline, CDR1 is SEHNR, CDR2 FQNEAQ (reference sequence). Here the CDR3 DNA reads TGTGCCAGCAGCTTAGAACAGGGCCACGAGCAGTACTTC. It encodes CASSLEQGHEQYF. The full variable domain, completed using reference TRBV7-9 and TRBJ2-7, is DTGVSQNPRHKITKRGQNVTFRCDPISEHNRLYWYRQTLGQGPEFLTYFQNEAQLEKSRLLSDRFSAERPKGSFSTLEIQRTEQGDSAMYLCASSLEQGHEQYFGPGTRLTVT.

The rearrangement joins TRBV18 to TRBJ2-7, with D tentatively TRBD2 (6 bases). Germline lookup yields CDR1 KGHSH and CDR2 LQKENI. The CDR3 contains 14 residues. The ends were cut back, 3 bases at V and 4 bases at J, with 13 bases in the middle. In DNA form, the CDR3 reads TGTGCCAGCTCACCTTATACGGGACTGTACGAGCAGTACTTC. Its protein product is CASSPYTGLYEQYF. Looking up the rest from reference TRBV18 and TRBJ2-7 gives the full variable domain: NAGVMQNPRHLVRRRGQEARLRCSPMKGHSHVYWYRQLPEEGLKFMVYLQKENIIDESGMPKERFSAEFPKEGPSILRIQQVVRGDSAAYFCASSPYTGLYEQYFGPGTRLTVT.

The DNA for the CDR3 is TGTGCCAGCAGTTTACTCAGCTCCTACAATGAGCAGTTCTTC. It encodes CASSLLSSYNEQFF. The V gene is TRBV28, the J gene TRBJ2-1; no definite D call. The CDR3 contains 14 residues. CDR1 and CDR2 from the germline V gene are MDHEN and SYDVKM. Trimming pared 2 bases from V and 0 bases from J, leaving 5 bases between.

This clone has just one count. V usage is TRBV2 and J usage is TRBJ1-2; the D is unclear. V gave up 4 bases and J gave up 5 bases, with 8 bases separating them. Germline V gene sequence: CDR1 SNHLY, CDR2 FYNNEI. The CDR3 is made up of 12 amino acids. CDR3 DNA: TGTGCCAGCAGTGCGGCAGAGTATGGCTACACCTTC. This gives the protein CASSAAEYGYTF.

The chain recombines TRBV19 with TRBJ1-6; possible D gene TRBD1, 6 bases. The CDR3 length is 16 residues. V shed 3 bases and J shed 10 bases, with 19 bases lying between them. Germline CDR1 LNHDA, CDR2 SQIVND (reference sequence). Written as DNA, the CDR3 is TGTGCCAGTAGTATGGCCCGACAGGCTAACTCCTCACCCCTCCACTTT. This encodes CASSMARQANSSPLHF.

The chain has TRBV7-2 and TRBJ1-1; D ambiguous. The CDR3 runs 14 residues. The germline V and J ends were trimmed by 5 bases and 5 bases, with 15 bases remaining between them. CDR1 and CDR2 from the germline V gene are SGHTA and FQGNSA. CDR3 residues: CASSRRQGLTEAFF. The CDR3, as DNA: TGTGCCAGCAGCCGCCGACAAGGGTTGACTGAAGCTTTCTTT.

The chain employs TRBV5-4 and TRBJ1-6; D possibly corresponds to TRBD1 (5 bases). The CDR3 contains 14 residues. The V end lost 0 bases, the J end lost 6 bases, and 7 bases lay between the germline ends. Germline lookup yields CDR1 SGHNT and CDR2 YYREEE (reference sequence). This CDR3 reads CASSLDRFNSPLHF. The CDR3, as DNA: TGTGCCAGCAGCTTGGACAGGTTTAATTCACCCCTCCACTTT.

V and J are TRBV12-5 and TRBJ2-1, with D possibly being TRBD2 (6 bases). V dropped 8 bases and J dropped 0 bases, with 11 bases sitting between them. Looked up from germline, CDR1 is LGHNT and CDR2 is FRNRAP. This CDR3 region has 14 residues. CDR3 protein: CASLTSNSYNEQFF. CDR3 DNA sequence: TGTGCTAGTCTAACTAGCAACTCCTACAATGAGCAGTTCTTC.

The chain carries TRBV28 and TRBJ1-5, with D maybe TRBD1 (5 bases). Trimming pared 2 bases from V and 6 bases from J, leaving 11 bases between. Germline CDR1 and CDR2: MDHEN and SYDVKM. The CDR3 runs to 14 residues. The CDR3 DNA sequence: TGTGCCAGCAGTTTAGGGACTGTGAGTCAGCCCCAGCATTTT. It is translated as CASSLGTVSQPQHF. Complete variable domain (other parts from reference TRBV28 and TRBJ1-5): DVKVTQSSRYLVKRTGEKVFLECVQDMDHENMFWYRQDPGLGLRLIYFSYDVKMKEKGDIPEGYSVSREKKERFSLILESASTNQTSMYLCASSLGTVSQPQHFGDGTRLSIL.

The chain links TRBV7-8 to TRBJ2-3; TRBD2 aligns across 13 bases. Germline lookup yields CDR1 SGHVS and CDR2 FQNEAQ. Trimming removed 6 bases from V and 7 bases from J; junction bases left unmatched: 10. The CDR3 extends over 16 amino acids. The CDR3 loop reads CASSPDGLAGVNTQYF. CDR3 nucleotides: TGTGCCAGCAGTCCGGATGGACTAGCGGGAGTAAATACGCAGTATTTT.

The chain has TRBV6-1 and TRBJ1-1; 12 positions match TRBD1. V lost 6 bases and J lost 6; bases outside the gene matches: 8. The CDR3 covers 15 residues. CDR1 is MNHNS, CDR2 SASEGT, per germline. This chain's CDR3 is CASRGQGARGPEAFF. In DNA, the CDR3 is TGTGCCAGCAGGGGACAGGGGGCGCGGGGCCCTGAAGCTTTCTTT.

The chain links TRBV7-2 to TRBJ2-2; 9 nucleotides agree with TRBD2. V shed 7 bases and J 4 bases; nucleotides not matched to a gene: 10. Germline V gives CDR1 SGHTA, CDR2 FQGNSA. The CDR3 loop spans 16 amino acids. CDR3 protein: CASTTAGGRVTGELFF. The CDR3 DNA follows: TGTGCCAGCACTACGGCGGGCGGGAGGGTCACCGGGGAGCTGTTTTTT.

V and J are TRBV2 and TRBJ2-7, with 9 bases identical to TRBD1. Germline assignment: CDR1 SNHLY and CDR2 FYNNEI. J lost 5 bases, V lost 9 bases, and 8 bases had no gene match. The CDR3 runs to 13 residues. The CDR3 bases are TGTGCCAGTCGGGGACAGGGTAACGACGAGCAGTACTTC. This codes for CASRGQGNDEQYF.

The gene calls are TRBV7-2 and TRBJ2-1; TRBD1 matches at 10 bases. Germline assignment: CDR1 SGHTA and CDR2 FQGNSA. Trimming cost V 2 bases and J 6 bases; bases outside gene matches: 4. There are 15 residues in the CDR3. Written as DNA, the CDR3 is TGTGCCAGCAGCTTAACCCGGGACAGGGGCAATGAGCAGTTCTTC. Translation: CASSLTRDRGNEQFF.

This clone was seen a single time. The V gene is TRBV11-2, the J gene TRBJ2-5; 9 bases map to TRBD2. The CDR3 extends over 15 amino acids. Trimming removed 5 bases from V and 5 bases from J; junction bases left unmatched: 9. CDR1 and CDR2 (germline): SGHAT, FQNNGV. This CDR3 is CASSRRREGRETQYF. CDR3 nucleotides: TGTGCCAGCAGCCGCCGGCGGGAGGGGAGGGAGACCCAGTACTTC.

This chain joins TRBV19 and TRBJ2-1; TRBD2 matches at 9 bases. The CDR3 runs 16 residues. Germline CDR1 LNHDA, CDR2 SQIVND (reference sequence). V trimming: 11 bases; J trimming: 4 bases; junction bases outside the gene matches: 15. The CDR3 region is CALGIYSGSSYNEQFF. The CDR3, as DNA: TGTGCCCTCGGGATCTATAGCGGGAGCTCTTACAATGAGCAGTTCTTC.

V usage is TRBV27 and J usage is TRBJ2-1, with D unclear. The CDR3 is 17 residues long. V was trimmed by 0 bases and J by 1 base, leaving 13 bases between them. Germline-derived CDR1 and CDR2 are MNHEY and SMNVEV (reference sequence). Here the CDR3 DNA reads TGTGCCAGCAGTTTATCTCATTTCTGGAAATCCTACAATGAGCAGTTCTTC. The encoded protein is CASSLSHFWKSYNEQFF.

CDR3 sequence (DNA): TGTGCCACCCACCCACAGTTCGGCGGGGGATACGAGCAGTACTTC. Amino acids: CATHPQFGGGYEQYF. The chain uses TRBV5-4 and TRBJ2-7; 7 bases match TRBD2. The J segment lost 4 bases and the V segment lost 9 bases, leaving 16 bases of the junction unmatched. Germline CDR1 and CDR2: SGHNT and YYREEE (reference sequence). The CDR3 contains 15 residues.

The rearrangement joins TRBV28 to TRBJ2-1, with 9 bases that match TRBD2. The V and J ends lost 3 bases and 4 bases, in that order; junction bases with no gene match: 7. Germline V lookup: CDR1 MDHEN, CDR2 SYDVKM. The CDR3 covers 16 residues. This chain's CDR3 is CASSFQLTSGYNEQFF. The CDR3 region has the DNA TGTGCCAGCAGTTTCCAGTTGACTAGCGGTTACAATGAGCAGTTCTTC. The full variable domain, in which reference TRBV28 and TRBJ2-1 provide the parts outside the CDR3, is DVKVTQSSRYLVKRTGEKVFLECVQDMDHENMFWYRQDPGLGLRLIYFSYDVKMKEKGDIPEGYSVSREKKERFSLILESASTNQTSMYLCASSFQLTSGYNEQFFGPGTRLTVL.

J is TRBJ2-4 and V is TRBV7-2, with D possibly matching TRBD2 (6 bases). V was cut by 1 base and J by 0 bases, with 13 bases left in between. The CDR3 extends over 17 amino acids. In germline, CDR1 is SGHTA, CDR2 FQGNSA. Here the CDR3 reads CASSLGGGALAKNIQYF. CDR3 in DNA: TGTGCCAGCAGCTTAGGCGGCGGGGCATTAGCCAAAAACATTCAGTACTTC.

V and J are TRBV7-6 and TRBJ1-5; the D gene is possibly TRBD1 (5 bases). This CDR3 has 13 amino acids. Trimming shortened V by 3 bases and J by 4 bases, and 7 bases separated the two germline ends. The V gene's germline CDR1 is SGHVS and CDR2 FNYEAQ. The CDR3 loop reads CASSFRENQPQHF. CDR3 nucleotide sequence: TGTGCCAGCAGCTTCAGGGAGAATCAGCCCCAGCATTTT.

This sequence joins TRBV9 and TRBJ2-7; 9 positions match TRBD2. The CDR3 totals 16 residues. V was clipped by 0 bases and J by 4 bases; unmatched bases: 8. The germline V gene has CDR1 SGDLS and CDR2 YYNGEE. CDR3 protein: CASSVGISGGPYEQYF. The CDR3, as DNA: TGTGCCAGCAGCGTAGGAATTAGCGGGGGCCCTTACGAGCAGTACTTC.

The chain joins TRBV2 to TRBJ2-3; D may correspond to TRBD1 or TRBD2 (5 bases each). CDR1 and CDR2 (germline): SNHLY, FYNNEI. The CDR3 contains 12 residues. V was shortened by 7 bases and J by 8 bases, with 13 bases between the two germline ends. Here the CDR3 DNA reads TGTGCCAGCATGATTTCCGGGACTACGCAGTATTTT. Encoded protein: CASMISGTTQYF.

The CDR3 reads CASSQGGGQPQHF. CDR3 DNA: TGTGCCAGCAGCCAGGGGGGGGGCCAGCCCCAGCATTTT. This chain links TRBV2 with TRBJ1-5, with 7 bases aligning to TRBD1. After removal of 6 bases from V and 7 bases from J, the junction contained 6 bases not matched to a gene. This CDR3 is built from 13 residues. Germline values: CDR1 SNHLY, CDR2 FYNNEI.

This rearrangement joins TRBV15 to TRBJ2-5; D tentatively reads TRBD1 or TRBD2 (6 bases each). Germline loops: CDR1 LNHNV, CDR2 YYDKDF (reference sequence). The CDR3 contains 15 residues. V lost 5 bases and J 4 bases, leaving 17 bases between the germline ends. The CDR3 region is CATSGGRQEGETQYF. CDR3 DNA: TGTGCCACCAGCGGGGGGCGGCAGGAGGGAGAGACCCAGTACTTC.